This paragraph covers one T cell receptor beta chain sequence. How the authors handled the data: The assay estimated nucleated cells by amplifying reference gene primers. This table comes from immunoSEQ multiplex PCR, and its TCRdb copy is limited to in-frame clones, with some not included. That table is the source of V, J and clone size, and D and trimming were worked out from the DNA. The sample shows around 200,000 clones, around 83% of them seen only once. Study members were between roughly 18 and 100 years old and lived in some 22 US regions. Two negative PCRs, clearance, or symptom resolution characterized the recovered Cohort 3 donors. The data belong to a study of blood T cell repertoires in COVID-19. At the level of the study: Acute-phase and convalescent COVID-19 samples originated in the United States, Italy and Spain.

CDR1 and CDR2 (germline): MNHEY, SMNVEV (reference sequence). The germline V and J ends were trimmed by 4 bases and 0 bases, with 12 bases remaining between them. The CDR3 runs 15 residues. This sequence was found in a man aged 35 to 55 who had recovered from COVID-19. This chain links TRBV27 with TRBJ1-2; a weak D match, TRBD1 (6 bases). Material for sequencing was PBMCs or T cells enriched from blood (not recorded which). Here the CDR3 reads CASSSNREPNYGYTF. The CDR3 DNA follows: TGTGCCAGCAGTTCTAACAGGGAGCCTAACTATGGCTACACCTTC.